The 20 T cell receptor beta chains listed next were all sequenced from one sample in a study of blood T cell repertoires in COVID-19. Clones were sequenced by immunoSEQ multiplex PCR, and TCRdb holds only the in-frame ones, with some missing. The data contain 650,000 to 800,000 clones, 70% to 90% of them seen just once; the ten biggest clones take up under 0.3%. What was sequenced was peripheral blood. Receptors originate from a woman younger than 35 with acute or convalescent COVID-19.

The CDR3 DNA reads TGTGCCAGCAGCTTCACAAAAACCGGGACAGGGGTCTCCGAGCAGTACTTC. Residues: CASSFTKTGTGVSEQYF. V and J are TRBV5-6 and TRBJ2-7, with TRBD1 identical over 10 bases. Germline values: CDR1 SGHDT, CDR2 YYEEEE. The CDR3 extends over 17 amino acids. V dropped 2 bases and J dropped 6; count of bases not matched to a gene: 14.

The chain recombines TRBV18 with TRBJ2-1, with D maybe TRBD1 (6 bases). The V end lost 4 bases, the J end lost 4 bases, and 14 bases lay between the germline ends. Germline values: CDR1 KGHSH, CDR2 LQKENI. The CDR3 runs to 15 residues. For the CDR3, the DNA is TGTGCCAGCTCACAGGGCAGGGGAAGATACAATGAGCAGTTCTTC. Residues: CASSQGRGRYNEQFF.

The chain couples TRBV19 to TRBJ2-1; the D gene is possibly TRBD1 (6 bases). The CDR3 spans 16 residues. Between the trimmed V and J ends, which lost 5 bases and 3 bases, there was a span of 17 bases. Looked up from germline, CDR1 is LNHDA and CDR2 is SQIVND (reference sequence). CDR3 residues: CASSSITGPLYNEQFF. The CDR3 nucleotides read TGTGCCAGTAGTTCTATTACAGGGCCTCTCTACAATGAGCAGTTCTTC. Using reference TRBV19 and TRBJ2-1 for the parts outside the CDR3, the full variable domain is DGGITQSPKYLFRKEGQNVTLSCEQNLNHDAMYWYRQDPGQGLRLIYYSQIVNDFQKGDIAEGYSVSREKKESFPLTVTSAQKNPTAFYLCASSSITGPLYNEQFFGPGTRLTVL.

In DNA, the CDR3 is TGTGCCAGCGAACTAGCGGGGGGGCTCCAAGAGACCCAGTACTTC. It translates to CASELAGGLQETQYF. The J gene is TRBJ2-5, the V gene TRBV2; 13 bases fit TRBD2. The CDR3 is 15 amino acids. CDR1 and CDR2 (germline): SNHLY, FYNNEI. J lost 1 base, V lost 8 bases, and 4 bases had no gene match.

This sequence joins TRBV19 and TRBJ2-3; TRBD1 agrees at 11 bases. CDR3 length: 14 residues. V was clipped by 6 bases and J by 4 bases; unmatched bases: 3. In germline, CDR1 is LNHDA, CDR2 SQIVND (reference sequence). The CDR3, as DNA: TGTGCCAGTAGGGACAGGGGGCGAGCAGATACGCAGTATTTT. It yields the protein CASRDRGRADTQYF.

The chain employs TRBV6-7 and TRBJ2-7, with TRBD2 matching 9 bases. TRBV6-7 is known as an ORF, though its function is uncertain. The J segment lost 5 bases and the V segment lost 2 bases, leaving 7 bases of the junction unmatched. The CDR3 covers 15 residues. The CDR3 bases are TGTGCCAGCAGTTACGGGCTAGCGGGGATCCACGAGCAGTACTTC. Translating gives CASSYGLAGIHEQYF.

V usage is TRBV2 and J usage is TRBJ1-5; the D is unclear. Germline-derived CDR1 and CDR2 are SNHLY and FYNNEI. The CDR3 is 13 amino acids. The V end lost 5 bases, the J end lost 4 bases, and 9 bases lay between the germline ends. The CDR3 sequence is CASSPRENQPQHF. CDR3 bases: TGTGCCAGCAGTCCGAGGGAAAATCAGCCCCAGCATTTT.

This chain uses TRBV19 with TRBJ1-1; 8 bases line up with TRBD1. This CDR3 contains 14 residues. Germline lookup yields CDR1 LNHDA and CDR2 SQIVND (reference sequence). V lost 4 bases and J lost 4; bases outside the gene matches: 5. CDR3 in amino acids: CASSTRTGLTEAFF. DNA of the CDR3: TGTGCCAGTAGTACTAGGACAGGGCTCACTGAAGCTTTCTTT.

This chain joins TRBV7-2 and TRBJ2-5; D is ambiguous. The length of the CDR3 is 14 residues. V was clipped by 5 bases and J by 1 base, with 11 bases between them. Germline V gene sequence: CDR1 SGHTA, CDR2 FQGNSA. CDR3 protein: CASSGQPLQETQYF. The CDR3 DNA reads TGTGCCAGCAGCGGGCAGCCCCTCCAAGAGACCCAGTACTTC.

The CDR3: CASSEAAGVGNQPQHF. The CDR3 bases are TGTGCCAGCAGTGAAGCGGCGGGGGTCGGCAATCAGCCCCAGCATTTT. The chain carries TRBV6-1 and TRBJ1-5, with a possible D match to TRBD1 (5 bases). The CDR3 is 16 amino acids. Germline CDR1 reads MNHNS; CDR2 reads SASEGT. The V and J ends lost 0 bases and 2 bases respectively, with 11 bases between them.

The chain joins TRBV7-9 to TRBJ1-2, with D possibly matching TRBD1 (6 bases). Germline CDR1 SEHNR, CDR2 FQNEAQ (reference sequence). The V end was cut by 5 bases, the J end by 6 bases, with 13 bases between. The CDR3 length is 13 residues. The DNA of the CDR3 is TGTGCCAGCAGCAAAGACAGGATGGATGGCTACACCTTC. This encodes CASSKDRMDGYTF.

This chain links TRBV5-5 with TRBJ2-7; 9 positions agree with TRBD1. V gave up 0 bases and J gave up 2 bases; unmatched junction bases: 3. This CDR3 has 15 amino acids. Per the germline V gene, CDR1 is SGHKS and CDR2 is YYEKEE (reference sequence). The CDR3 DNA follows: TGTGCCAGCAGCTTGGCCGGGACAGGGACCTACGAGCAGTACTTC. Translation gives CASSLAGTGTYEQYF.

The gene calls are TRBV3-1 (or the pseudogene TRBV3-2) and TRBJ2-7; 7 bases fit TRBD2. Germline CDR1 is LGHDT and CDR2 is YNNKEL (reference sequence). V was pared by 2 bases and J by 6 bases, with 13 bases of the junction left unmatched. The CDR3 runs 16 residues. CDR3 region: CASSQKGPGLSFEQYF. The CDR3 nucleotides are TGTGCCAGCAGCCAAAAAGGCCCGGGACTATCGTTCGAGCAGTACTTC.

The chain couples TRBV12-3 or TRBV12-4 to TRBJ1-2; D gene uncertain. The CDR3 runs 12 residues. The V and J ends lost 5 bases and 4 bases respectively, with 8 bases between them. The CDR3 region has the DNA TGTGCCAGCAGTGCCGGACTCTATGGCTACACCTTC. Translated, it gives CASSAGLYGYTF.

The chain uses TRBV5-1 and TRBJ1-1; 12 positions match TRBD1. The germline CDR1 and CDR2 sequences are SGHRS and YFSETQ. The CDR3 contains 17 residues. V gave up 0 bases and J gave up 3 bases; unmatched junction bases: 6. In DNA form, the CDR3 reads TGCGCCAGCAGCTTGGTTGGGACAGGGGGCGTATACACTGAAGCTTTCTTT. This gives the protein CASSLVGTGGVYTEAFF.

The chain carries TRBV7-9 and TRBJ2-4; a weak D match, TRBD1 (5 bases). Germline CDR1 and CDR2: SEHNR and FQNEAQ (reference sequence). Deletions cut 5 bases from V and 0 bases from J, with 14 bases between. The CDR3 loop spans 16 amino acids. The CDR3 protein is CASSPDRVLAKNIQYF. The CDR3 coding sequence is TGTGCCAGCAGCCCAGACAGAGTATTAGCCAAAAACATTCAGTACTTC.

In its sample, this clone was seen a few times. The chain joins TRBV3-1 (or the pseudogene TRBV3-2) to TRBJ2-3, with TRBD1 matching over 8 bases. Germline V lookup: CDR1 LGHDT, CDR2 YNNKEL (reference sequence). The CDR3 has 15 residues. V was clipped by 0 bases and J by 8 bases; unmatched bases: 7. The CDR3 DNA is TGTGCCAGCAGCCAAGACAGGGGGCCGGGGGCTACGCAGTATTTT. Its translation: CASSQDRGPGATQYF.

The gene calls are TRBV7-2 and TRBJ2-3, with a tentative D call TRBD2 (7 bases). V was shortened by 2 bases and J by 9 bases, with 18 bases between the two germline ends. CDR3 size: 15 residues. CDR1 and CDR2 (germline): SGHTA, FQGNSA. CDR3 loop: CASSLRGGAVGTQYF. CDR3 DNA: TGTGCCAGCAGCTTAAGGGGGGGGGCCGTCGGGACGCAGTATTTT.

This CDR3 is CATSRDRGDRPALEAFF. The CDR3 DNA reads TGTGCCACCAGCAGAGATCGGGGGGACAGGCCGGCTCTTGAAGCTTTCTTT. J is TRBJ1-1 and V is TRBV15; 8 positions match TRBD1. CDR3 length: 17 residues. V lost 0 bases to trimming and J lost 7 bases; unmatched junction nucleotides: 13. Germline CDR1 and CDR2: LNHNV and YYDKDF (reference sequence).

The chain uses TRBV7-3 and TRBJ2-1; 9 nucleotides line up with TRBD1. The CDR3 sequence is 15 residues long. Looked up from germline, CDR1 is SGHTA and CDR2 is FQGTGA. The V and J ends lost 4 bases and 8 bases, in that order; junction bases with no gene match: 9. Written as DNA, the CDR3 is TGTGCCAGCAGCTCCTCCGGGACAGGGACCGATGAGCAGTTCTTC. Translated, it gives CASSSSGTGTDEQFF.